This T cell receptor beta chain was retrieved from a study of T cells after somatic rescue of genetic block. Generated by immunoSEQ multiplex PCR, the TCRdb table keeps only in-frame clones and is missing some. The sample carries more than 65,000 clones, under 95% recorded once. Trimming removed 0 bases from V and 10 bases from J, with 14 bases in between. The CDR3 consists of 14 residues. From germline, CDR1 is LGHNA and CDR2 YSLEER. Sequenced sample: peripheral blood mononuclear cells (PBMCs). This TCR was sampled from a man aged 25-45 years. This rearrangement joins TRBV4-3 to TRBJ2-3; D not certain. The CDR3 DNA reads as TGCGCCAGCAGCCAAGATGTCGACCGGATAGCGCAGTATTTT. Its translation is CASSQDVDRIAQYF.